The 8 T cell receptor beta chains presented below share a single source sample, sequenced in a study of T cell repertoires in cytomegalovirus infection. These receptors have no known antigen. TCRdb used MiXCR to reprocess the reads, holding one entry per CDR3 protein. The sample holds approximately 350,000 distinct CDR3 sequences, approximately 35% seen once. The sequenced sample was cultured PBMCs, obtained from culture after CMV antigen stimulation. These receptors were obtained from a human donor in good health (CMV status not recorded). Some clones in this sample may be carry-over from other donors' samples.

Judged by abundance, this clonotype is medium-sized. This chain joins TRBV7-2 and TRBJ2-7; tentative D call: TRBD2 (6 bases). The V end was cut by 2 bases, the J end by 0 bases, with 11 bases between. Per the germline V gene, CDR1 is SGHTA and CDR2 is FQGNSA. The CDR3 runs 15 residues. CDR3 DNA sequence: TGTGCCAGCAGCTTAATCCGGGGGTACTCCTACGAGCAGTACTTC. Translated, it gives CASSLIRGYSYEQYF. The full variable domain, its missing parts supplied by reference TRBV7-2 and TRBJ2-7, is GAGVSQSPSNKVTEKGKDVELRCDPISGHTALYWYRQSLGQGLEFLIYFQGNSAPDKSGLPSDRFSAERTGGSVSTLTIQRTQQEDSAVYLCASSLIRGYSYEQYFGPGTRLTVT.

The V and J genes are TRBV4-3 and TRBJ2-1; 7 bases map to TRBD2. The germline gives CDR1 LGHNA, CDR2 YSLEER. The CDR3 consists of 17 residues. V trimming: 3 bases; J trimming: 7 bases; junction bases outside the gene matches: 15. The CDR3 DNA sequence: TGCGCCAGCAGCCAGTCGGCGAGACTAGCACCCAAAAATGAGCAGTTCTTC. It specifies CASSQSARLAPKNEQFF.

Only a few counts were recorded for this clonotype. CDR3 in DNA: TGTGCCAGCAGCTTAGTAATAGGACGAGGAGTCTATGGCTACACCTTC. Translation gives CASSLVIGRGVYGYTF. The chain carries TRBV7-2 and TRBJ1-2; D is uncertain. The CDR3 extends over 16 amino acids. The germline CDR1 and CDR2 sequences are SGHTA and FQGNSA. Between the trimmed V and J ends, which lost 1 base and 4 bases, there was a span of 16 bases.

The V gene is TRBV15, the J gene TRBJ2-3; D remains unclear. The CDR3 is made up of 17 amino acids. Trimming took off 0 bases at V and 0 bases at J, with 13 bases between the two ends. Per the germline V gene, CDR1 is LNHNV and CDR2 is YYDKDF (reference sequence). CDR3 region: CATSRDLAATSTDTQYF. CDR3 DNA: TGTGCCACCAGCAGAGATCTGGCTGCCACTAGCACAGATACGCAGTATTTT.

J is TRBJ2-7 and V is TRBV11-2, with 8 bases matching TRBD1. The V gene's germline CDR1 is SGHAT and CDR2 FQNNGV. J lost 3 bases, V lost 4 bases, and 8 bases had no gene match. This CDR3 has 15 amino acids. Here the CDR3 reads CASSSLRDRSYEQYF. As DNA, the CDR3 is TGTGCCAGCAGCTCCCTTCGGGACAGGAGCTACGAGCAGTACTTC.

V usage is TRBV28 and J usage is TRBJ2-5, with 9 bases matching TRBD2. The trim removed 8 bases at V and 2 bases at J, leaving 3 bases unmatched. In germline, CDR1 is MDHEN, CDR2 SYDVKM. There are 13 residues in the CDR3. CDR3 protein: CASGLAGQETQYF. DNA for the CDR3: TGTGCCAGCGGGCTAGCGGGACAAGAGACCCAGTACTTC.

The J gene is TRBJ1-5, the V gene TRBV20-1, with TRBD1 as a possible D gene (6 bases). Germline CDR1 reads DFQATT; CDR2 reads SNEGSKA (reference sequence). The V end was cut by 1 base, the J end by 9 bases, with 13 bases between. The CDR3 contains 13 residues. CDR3 sequence (DNA): TGCAGTGCTAGAGTCCAGGGGAGGACGCCCCAGCATTTT. This sequence encodes CSARVQGRTPQHF.

The chain joins TRBV28 to TRBJ2-6, with a tentative D call TRBD1 (6 bases). The V and J ends lost 5 bases and 0 bases respectively, with 17 bases between them. From germline, CDR1 is MDHEN and CDR2 SYDVKM. The CDR3 has 18 amino acids. The CDR3 DNA follows: TGTGCCAGCAGTGACGACCGGACAGACAGCTCTGGGGCCAACGTCCTGACTTTC. This encodes CASSDDRTDSSGANVLTF.